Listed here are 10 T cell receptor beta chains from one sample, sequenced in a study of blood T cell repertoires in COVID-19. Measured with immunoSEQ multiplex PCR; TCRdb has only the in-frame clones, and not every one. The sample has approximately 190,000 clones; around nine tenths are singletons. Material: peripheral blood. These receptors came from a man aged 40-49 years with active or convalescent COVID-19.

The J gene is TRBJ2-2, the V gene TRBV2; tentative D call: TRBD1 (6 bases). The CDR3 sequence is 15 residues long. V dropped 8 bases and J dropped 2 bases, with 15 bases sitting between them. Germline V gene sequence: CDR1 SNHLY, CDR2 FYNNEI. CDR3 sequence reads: CASRTGTPNTGELFF. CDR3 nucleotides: TGTGCCAGCCGCACGGGGACACCCAACACCGGGGAGCTGTTTTTT.

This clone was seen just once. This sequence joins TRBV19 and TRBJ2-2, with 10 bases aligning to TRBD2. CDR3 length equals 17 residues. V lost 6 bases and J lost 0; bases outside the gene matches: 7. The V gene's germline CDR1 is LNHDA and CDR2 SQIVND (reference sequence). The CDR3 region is CASRVGLAASNTGELFF. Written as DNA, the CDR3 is TGTGCCAGTAGGGTTGGACTAGCGGCCTCGAACACCGGGGAGCTGTTTTTT.

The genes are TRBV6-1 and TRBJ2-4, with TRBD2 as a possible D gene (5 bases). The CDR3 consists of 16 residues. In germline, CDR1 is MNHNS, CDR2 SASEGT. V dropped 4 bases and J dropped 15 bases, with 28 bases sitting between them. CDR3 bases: TGTGCCAGCAGTGCGTACTCGGGAACCATTAAATTCTATTGGTACTTC. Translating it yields CASSAYSGTIKFYWYF.

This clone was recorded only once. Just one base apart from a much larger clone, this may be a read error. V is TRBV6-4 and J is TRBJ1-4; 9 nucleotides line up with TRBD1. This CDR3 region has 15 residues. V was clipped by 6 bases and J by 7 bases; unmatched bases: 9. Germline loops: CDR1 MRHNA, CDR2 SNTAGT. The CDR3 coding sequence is TGTGCCAGCAGCTTAACCGGGACAGGGACTGAAAAACTGTTTTTT. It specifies CASSLTGTGTEKLFF.

CDR3 nucleotides: TGTGCCTGGAGTCCATTCGGGACTAGCGCAATGGAGACCCAGTACTTC. Its protein is CAWSPFGTSAMETQYF. The genes are TRBV30 and TRBJ2-5; 10 bases align to TRBD2. Trimming took 2 bases from V and 5 from J; bases not matched to a gene: 11. Germline loops: CDR1 GTSNPN, CDR2 SVGIG (reference sequence). The CDR3 is made up of 16 amino acids.

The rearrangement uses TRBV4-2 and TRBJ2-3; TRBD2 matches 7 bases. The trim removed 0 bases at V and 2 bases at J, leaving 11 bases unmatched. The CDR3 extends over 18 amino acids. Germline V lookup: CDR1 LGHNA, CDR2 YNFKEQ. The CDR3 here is CASSQDQGAAGNTDTQYF. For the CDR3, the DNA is TGTGCCAGCAGCCAAGATCAGGGTGCAGCGGGAAACACAGATACGCAGTATTTT.

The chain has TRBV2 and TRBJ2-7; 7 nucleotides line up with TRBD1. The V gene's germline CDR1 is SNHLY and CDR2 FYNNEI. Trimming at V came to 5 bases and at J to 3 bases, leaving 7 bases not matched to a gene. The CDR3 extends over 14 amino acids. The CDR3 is CASSLNNRGYEQYF. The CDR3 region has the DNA TGTGCCAGCAGTTTGAACAACAGGGGCTACGAGCAGTACTTC.

The CDR3 nucleotides are TGTGCCAGCCACAGGTTTGGAAACACCATATATTTT. This codes for CASHRFGNTIYF. The rearrangement links TRBV7-9 to TRBJ1-3; weak D call: TRBD1 (5 bases). Germline lookup yields CDR1 SEHNR and CDR2 FQNEAQ (reference sequence). V dropped 8 bases and J dropped 3 bases, with 8 bases sitting between them. This CDR3 spans 12 amino acids.

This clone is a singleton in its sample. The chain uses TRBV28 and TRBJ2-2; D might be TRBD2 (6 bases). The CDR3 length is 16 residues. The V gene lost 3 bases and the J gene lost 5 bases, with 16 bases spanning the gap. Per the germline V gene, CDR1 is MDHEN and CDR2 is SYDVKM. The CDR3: CASSLDSGEGTGELFF. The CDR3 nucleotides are TGTGCCAGCAGTTTGGATAGCGGAGAAGGGACCGGGGAGCTGTTTTTT. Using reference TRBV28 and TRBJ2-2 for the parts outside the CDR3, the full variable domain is DVKVTQSSRYLVKRTGEKVFLECVQDMDHENMFWYRQDPGLGLRLIYFSYDVKMKEKGDIPEGYSVSREKKERFSLILESASTNQTSMYLCASSLDSGEGTGELFFGEGSRLTVL.

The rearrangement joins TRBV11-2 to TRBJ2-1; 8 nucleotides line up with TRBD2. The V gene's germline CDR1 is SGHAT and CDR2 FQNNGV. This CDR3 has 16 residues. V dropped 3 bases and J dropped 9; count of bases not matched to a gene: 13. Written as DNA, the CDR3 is TGTGCCAGCAGCTTCGCTTCCGGGAGGGCCGGAGGTGAGCAGTTCTTC. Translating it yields CASSFASGRAGGEQFF.